The present T cell receptor beta chain was sequenced within a study of blood T cell repertoires in COVID-19. Overall study: Both acute and convalescent COVID-19 samples were obtained from the United States, Italy and Spain.

Adults between about 18 and 95 years of age took part from 24 US areas. Germline CDR1 is SGHNT and CDR2 is YYREEE (reference sequence). This CDR3 comprises 14 residues. Losses at the gene ends were 7 bases for V and 5 bases for J; bases not matched to a gene: 9. TCRdb keeps only in-frame clones here, not all; method: immunoSEQ multiplex PCR. The profile shows hundreds of thousands of clones, 75% to 90% of them singletons. J is TRBJ2-5 and V is TRBV5-4; 9 nucleotides match TRBD1. The TCR sequence derives from a woman under 30 who had recovered from COVID-19. Sequenced material: PBMCs or T cells enriched from blood (not recorded which). The CDR3 DNA is TGTGCCAGCGGGCTACAGGGGGCTATGGAGACCCAGTACTTC. This translates into CASGLQGAMETQYF.